The 16 T cell receptor beta chains below were found in one sample sequenced in a study of T cell repertoires in cytomegalovirus infection. TCRdb re-called the reads with MiXCR, one entry per CDR3 protein. The repertoire holds around 440,000 distinct CDR3 sequences, roughly 10% seen once, with more than 8.5% in the top ten. The sample consisted of PBMCs. These receptors originate from a human donor in good health (CMV status not recorded). Some clones in this sample may be carry-over from other donors' samples.

In this sample, this clonotype turned up many times. The chain carries TRBV7-2 and TRBJ2-2, with TRBD2 matching 10 bases. The germline V gene has CDR1 SGHTA and CDR2 FQGNSA. The CDR3 has 17 amino acids. J lost 4 bases, V lost 0 bases, and 5 bases had no gene match. For the CDR3, the DNA is TGTGCCAGCAGCTTAGCTAGACTAGCGGGCGGCACCGGGGAGCTGTTTTTT. Amino acids: CASSLARLAGGTGELFF.

This clonotype has a handful of counts. V is TRBV5-1 and J is TRBJ2-1, with D possibly being TRBD1 (5 bases). Trimming shortened V by 0 bases and J by 0 bases, and 13 bases separated the two germline ends. CDR3 length: 17 residues. The V gene's germline CDR1 is SGHRS and CDR2 YFSETQ. The CDR3 here is CASSLADSSSSYNEQFF. CDR3 DNA sequence: TGCGCCAGCAGCTTGGCCGACAGCTCGAGCTCCTACAATGAGCAGTTCTTC.

This clonotype was seen repeatedly, ten times or more. This chain links TRBV7-2 with TRBJ2-1, with D hard to call. This CDR3 contains 13 residues. Germline CDR1 reads SGHTA; CDR2 reads FQGNSA. V lost 0 bases, J lost 6 bases, and 6 bases lay in between. CDR3 in DNA: TGTGCCAGCAGCTTAGCAAGCCTCAATGAGCAGTTCTTC. Protein: CASSLASLNEQFF.

Many counts were recorded for this clonotype. The genes are TRBV10-3 and TRBJ1-6, with a possible D match to TRBD1 (5 bases). Germline V CDR1 and CDR2: ENHRY, SYGVKD. This CDR3 spans 16 amino acids. Trimming left V 0 bases short and J 7 bases short, with 13 bases between. The CDR3 nucleotides are TGTGCCATCAGTGAGTCGGGGGGACGTGGGAATTCACCCCTCCACTTT. This translates into CAISESGGRGNSPLHF.

This clonotype was detected many times. The gene calls are TRBV7-8 and TRBJ1-3, with D perhaps TRBD1 (6 bases). Germline CDR1 is SGHVS and CDR2 is FQNEAQ. The V and J ends lost 5 bases and 2 bases respectively, with 16 bases between them. This CDR3 comprises 16 residues. The CDR3 protein is CASSGRPGGPGNTIYF. Written as DNA, the CDR3 is TGTGCCAGCAGCGGACGTCCGGGGGGGCCTGGAAACACCATATATTTT.

This clonotype was observed a handful of times. This chain joins TRBV9 and TRBJ2-1, with 8 bases aligning to TRBD2. The CDR3 runs to 13 residues. Germline-derived CDR1 and CDR2 are SGDLS and YYNGEE. The V gene end was trimmed by 9 bases and the J gene end by 4 bases; junction bases not matched to a gene: 6. CDR3 in DNA: TGTGCCACCGCTGCGGGGGGATACAATGAGCAGTTCTTC. It yields the protein CATAAGGYNEQFF.

This clonotype was recorded many times. The V and J genes are TRBV6-6 and TRBJ2-3; D unclear. The V and J ends lost 0 bases and 4 bases respectively, with 8 bases between them. Germline loops: CDR1 MNHNY, CDR2 SVGAGI (reference sequence). The CDR3 totals 14 residues. The CDR3, as DNA: TGTGCCAGCAGTTACTCCCCTTGGGCAGATACGCAGTATTTT. Its protein is CASSYSPWADTQYF.

This clonotype turned up a few times. The J gene is TRBJ1-2, the V gene TRBV20-1; D unclear. This CDR3 comprises 14 residues. Trimming removed 3 bases from V and 0 bases from J, with 11 bases in between. From germline, CDR1 is DFQATT and CDR2 SNEGSKA (reference sequence). In DNA form, the CDR3 reads TGCAGTGCTAGTCCTATCGGACCTAACTATGGCTACACCTTC. Translated, it gives CSASPIGPNYGYTF.

This clonotype occurred many times. This rearrangement joins TRBV5-4 to TRBJ2-7; TRBD2 aligns across 7 bases. V shed 0 bases and J 3 bases; nucleotides not matched to a gene: 9. The CDR3 has 16 residues. Germline assignment: CDR1 SGHNT and CDR2 YYREEE (reference sequence). CDR3 in amino acids: CASSLGTGGPVYEQYF. The CDR3 coding sequence is TGTGCCAGCAGCTTGGGAACGGGAGGACCCGTCTACGAGCAGTACTTC.

This clonotype came up many times. The chain employs TRBV7-6 and TRBJ2-7; either TRBD1 or TRBD2 may supply D (5 bases each). CDR3 length equals 14 residues. Germline-derived CDR1 and CDR2 are SGHVS and FNYEAQ. Trimming shortened V by 5 bases and J by 0 bases, and 11 bases separated the two germline ends. CDR3 loop: CASSPRGPSYEQYF. The CDR3 DNA follows: TGTGCCAGCAGCCCCCGGGGCCCCTCCTACGAGCAGTACTTC. Combining the CDR3 with reference TRBV7-6 and TRBJ2-7 gives the whole variable domain GAGVSQSPRYKVTKRGQDVALRCDPISGHVSLYWYRQALGQGPEFLTYFNYEAQQDKSGLPNDRFSAERPEGSISTLTIQRTEQRDSAMYRCASSPRGPSYEQYFGPGTRLTVT.

The table lists this clonotype with many counts. This sequence joins TRBV4-1 and TRBJ2-2; 8 nucleotides align to TRBD2. The CDR3 is made up of 15 amino acids. Germline V gene data show CDR1 as MGHRA and CDR2 as YSYEKL. The V and J ends lost 4 bases and 6 bases, in that order; junction bases with no gene match: 7. CDR3 amino acids: CASSPFSGTPGELFF. CDR3 sequence (DNA): TGCGCCAGCAGCCCCTTTAGCGGGACCCCCGGGGAGCTGTTTTTT.

This clonotype was seen many times. This chain joins TRBV7-9 and TRBJ1-6; 8 bases agree with TRBD1. The CDR3 is 17 amino acids. CDR1 is SEHNR and CDR2 is FQNEAQ in the germline V gene (reference sequence). The junction had 13 bases not matched to a gene; V was cut back by 5 bases and J by 7 bases. The CDR3 nucleotides are TGTGCCAGCAGCCCCTCGCAGGGCAGGGGGCCCAATTCACCCCTCCACTTT. Residues: CASSPSQGRGPNSPLHF.

V is TRBV18 and J is TRBJ2-1; 7 bases fit TRBD2. Germline V gives CDR1 KGHSH, CDR2 LQKENI. V lost 3 bases to trimming and J lost 6 bases; unmatched junction nucleotides: 17. The CDR3 contains 18 residues. The CDR3 DNA reads TGTGCCAGCTCACCGCAACTCAGAACGGCTAGCGGAAGCAATGAGCAGTTCTTC. It is translated as CASSPQLRTASGSNEQFF.

This clonotype appeared a few times. The rearrangement joins TRBV12-3 or TRBV12-4 to TRBJ2-2; 11 bases fit TRBD2. The J segment lost 6 bases and the V segment lost 5 bases, leaving 8 bases of the junction unmatched. The CDR3 is made up of 16 amino acids. In nucleotides, the CDR3 is TGTGCCAGCAGTATACCTAGCGGGGGGTTCGCCGGGGAGCTGTTTTTT. As protein: CASSIPSGGFAGELFF.

In its sample, this clonotype was seen many times. The chain employs TRBV20-1 and TRBJ2-3, with D perhaps being TRBD1 or TRBD2 (6 bases each). V was shortened by 5 bases and J by 0 bases, with 12 bases between the two germline ends. The CDR3 has 14 residues. Looked up from germline, CDR1 is DFQATT and CDR2 is SNEGSKA (reference sequence). CDR3: CSAAGQTSTDTQYF. The CDR3 nucleotides read TGCAGTGCTGCGGGACAAACTAGCACAGATACGCAGTATTTT.

This clonotype has at least ten counts. The rearrangement links TRBV20-1 to TRBJ2-3; no firm D call. CDR1 is DFQATT and CDR2 is SNEGSKA in the germline V gene (reference sequence). Deletions cut 5 bases from V and 2 bases from J, with 8 bases between. This CDR3 is 12 amino acids long. In DNA form, the CDR3 reads TGCAGTGCTCCCCTAATCACAGATACGCAGTATTTT. This encodes CSAPLITDTQYF.